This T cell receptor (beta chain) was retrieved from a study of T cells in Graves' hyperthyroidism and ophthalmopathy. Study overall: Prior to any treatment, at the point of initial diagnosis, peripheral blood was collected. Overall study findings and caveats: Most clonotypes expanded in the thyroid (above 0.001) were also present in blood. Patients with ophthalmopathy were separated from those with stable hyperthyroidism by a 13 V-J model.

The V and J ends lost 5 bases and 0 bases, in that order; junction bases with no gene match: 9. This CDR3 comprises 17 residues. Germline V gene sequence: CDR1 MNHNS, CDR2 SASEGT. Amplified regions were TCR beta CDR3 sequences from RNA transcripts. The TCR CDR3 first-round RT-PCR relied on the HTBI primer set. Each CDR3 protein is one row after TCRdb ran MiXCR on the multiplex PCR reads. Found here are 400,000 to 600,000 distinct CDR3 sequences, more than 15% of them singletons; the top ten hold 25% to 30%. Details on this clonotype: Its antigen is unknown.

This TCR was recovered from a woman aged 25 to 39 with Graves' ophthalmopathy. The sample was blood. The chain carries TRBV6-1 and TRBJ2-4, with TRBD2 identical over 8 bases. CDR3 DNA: TGTGCCAGCAGTCAACCGGGGGGGCTGGGAGCCAAAAACATTCAGTACTTC. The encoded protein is CASSQPGGLGAKNIQYF.